This TCR beta chain stems from a study of T cell responses to AZD1222 COVID-19 vaccine. Study-level points and caveats: Two AZD1222 administrations were followed by greater Spike-specific TCR breadth and depth. Seropositive at baseline were only 5 to 7 AZD1222 recipients.

Second-dose schedules of about 4 or about 12 weeks were combined. TCRdb's copy holds only in-frame clones and misses some; the assay was immunoSEQ multiplex PCR. There are tens of thousands of clones in the sample; approximately 85% occur only once, and more than 3% lies in the top ten. On this clone: Its antigen is still unknown.

V lost 5 bases and J lost 7; bases outside the gene matches: 4. The CDR3 has 14 amino acids. The V gene's germline CDR1 is MNHEY and CDR2 SMNVEV (reference sequence). The sequence was collected from an adult who received the AZD1222 COVID-19 vaccine. The chain uses TRBV27 and TRBJ2-1; 11 bases align to TRBD2. The specimen comprised peripheral blood, sampled 28 days after the second AZD1222 dose. CDR3 protein: CASSLGLAVNEQFF. In DNA form, the CDR3 reads TGTGCCAGCAGTCTGGGACTAGCGGTGAATGAGCAGTTCTTC.